A single sample is the source of the 20 T cell receptor beta chains below, sequenced in a study of CD8 T cells in ankylosing spondylitis. TCRdb re-called the 5' RACE reads through MiXCR, storing one row per CDR3 protein. Of about 150,000 distinct CDR3 sequences listed, approximately 32% are singletons. The sequenced sample was synovial fluid, either unsorted or a sorted T cell fraction (not recorded which). The receptors come from a male donor with ankylosing spondylitis.

This clonotype came up many times. The chain combines TRBV7-2 with TRBJ2-1; 11 bases are shared with TRBD2. Germline lookup yields CDR1 SGHTA and CDR2 FQGNSA. The V segment lost 5 bases and the J segment 7 bases; nucleotides outside the gene matches: 7. The CDR3 totals 15 residues. This CDR3 is CASSISGRALNEQFF. CDR3 nucleotides: TGTGCCAGCAGCATTAGCGGGAGGGCCCTGAATGAGCAGTTCTTC.

The chain is built from TRBV11-2 and TRBJ2-3, with D perhaps TRBD2 (6 bases). CDR1 SGHAT and CDR2 FQNNGV come from the germline V gene. This CDR3 has 15 amino acids. Trimming shortened V by 5 bases and J by 6 bases, and 18 bases separated the two germline ends. The CDR3 sequence is CASSPEAGRGDTQYF. CDR3 DNA: TGTGCCAGCAGCCCAGAGGCGGGAAGAGGGGATACGCAGTATTTT.

This chain joins TRBV6-1 and TRBJ2-1; 7 nucleotides agree with TRBD1. From germline, CDR1 is MNHNS and CDR2 SASEGT. This CDR3 spans 15 amino acids. Trimming at V came to 0 bases and at J to 5 bases, leaving 4 bases not matched to a gene. CDR3 residues: CASSEAGGGHNEQFF. For the CDR3, the DNA is TGTGCCAGCAGTGAAGCAGGGGGCGGTCACAATGAGCAGTTCTTC.

This clonotype was recorded many times. The chain employs TRBV9 and TRBJ2-5; the D call may be TRBD1 or TRBD2 (5 bases each). The germline CDR1 and CDR2 sequences are SGDLS and YYNGEE. Trimming cost V 4 bases and J 1 base, with 8 bases left between them. The CDR3 loop spans 13 amino acids. Here the CDR3 reads CASSPGAQETQYF. CDR3 sequence (DNA): TGTGCCAGCAGCCCCGGGGCCCAAGAGACCCAGTACTTC. Full variable domain (rest looked up from reference TRBV9 and TRBJ2-5): DSGVTQTPKHLITATGQRVTLRCSPRSGDLSVYWYQQSLDQGLQFLIQYYNGEERAKGNILERFSAQQFPDLHSELNLSSLELGDSALYFCASSPGAQETQYFGPGTRLLVL.

The chain has TRBV7-2 and TRBJ2-2, with TRBD2 identical over 7 bases. The ends lost 5 bases at V and 3 bases at J; junction bases unmatched: 9. This CDR3 region has 16 residues. The germline gives CDR1 SGHTA, CDR2 FQGNSA. The CDR3, as DNA: TGTGCCAGCAGCCGAACCGGGACTACTTACACCGGGGAGCTGTTTTTT. This translates into CASSRTGTTYTGELFF.

This clonotype was detected a few times. The chain joins TRBV28 to TRBJ2-1, with a possible D match to TRBD2 (6 bases). The CDR3 covers 17 residues. Trimming took 6 bases from V and 7 from J, leaving 25 bases between them. Germline V gene lookup returns CDR1 MDHEN and CDR2 SYDVKM. DNA for the CDR3: TGTGCCAGCAGCAGCTCGGGGACTCCGAGTGGTCGGAATGAGCAGTTCTTC. Its protein product is CASSSSGTPSGRNEQFF.

The J gene is TRBJ2-1, the V gene TRBV9; D tentatively reads TRBD1 or TRBD2 (5 bases each). This CDR3 spans 13 amino acids. V lost 0 bases and J lost 7, with 8 bases in between. The germline V gene has CDR1 SGDLS and CDR2 YYNGEE. The CDR3 sequence is CASSVGGGNEQFF. As DNA, the CDR3 is TGTGCCAGCAGCGTAGGGGGCGGGAATGAGCAGTTCTTC. The entire variable domain, with the rest obtained from reference TRBV9 and TRBJ2-1, is as follows: DSGVTQTPKHLITATGQRVTLRCSPRSGDLSVYWYQQSLDQGLQFLIQYYNGEERAKGNILERFSAQQFPDLHSELNLSSLELGDSALYFCASSVGGGNEQFFGPGTRLTVL.

The V call is TRBV28, the J call TRBJ2-7; the D is unclear. The V end was cut by 6 bases, the J end by 1 base, with 13 bases between. Germline-derived CDR1 and CDR2 are MDHEN and SYDVKM. The CDR3 contains 14 residues. The CDR3 coding sequence is TGTGCCAGCAGGCTGTTTGGGCGGTCCTACGAGCAGTACTTC. Amino acids: CASRLFGRSYEQYF. The entire variable domain, with the rest obtained from reference TRBV28 and TRBJ2-7, is as follows: DVKVTQSSRYLVKRTGEKVFLECVQDMDHENMFWYRQDPGLGLRLIYFSYDVKMKEKGDIPEGYSVSREKKERFSLILESASTNQTSMYLCASRLFGRSYEQYFGPGTRLTVT.

The chain employs TRBV5-5 and TRBJ1-5; no firm D call. Looked up from germline, CDR1 is SGHKS and CDR2 is YYEKEE (reference sequence). The V and J ends lost 2 bases and 3 bases respectively, with 12 bases between them. This CDR3 spans 15 amino acids. The CDR3 bases are TGTGCCAGCAGCTTTCAATACAGAGACAATCAGCCCCAGCATTTT. Translation gives CASSFQYRDNQPQHF.

The rearrangement links TRBV5-1 to TRBJ1-2, with TRBD1 matching over 11 bases. V trimming: 3 bases; J trimming: 3 bases; junction bases outside the gene matches: 4. In germline, CDR1 is SGHRS, CDR2 YFSETQ. The CDR3 is 15 residues long. CDR3 DNA: TGCGCCAGCAGCTCCGGGACAGGGGGTTACTATGGCTACACCTTC. This translates into CASSSGTGGYYGYTF. Using reference TRBV5-1 and TRBJ1-2 for the parts outside the CDR3, the full variable domain is KAGVTQTPRYLIKTRGQQVTLSCSPISGHRSVSWYQQTPGQGLQFLFEYFSETQRNKGNFPGRFSGRQFSNSRSEMNVSTLELGDSALYLCASSSGTGGYYGYTFGSGTRLTVV.

This chain links TRBV7-9 with TRBJ2-2, with 7 bases matching TRBD2. Germline CDR1 and CDR2: SEHNR and FQNEAQ (reference sequence). CDR3 length: 17 residues. V lost 1 base to trimming and J lost 4 bases; unmatched junction nucleotides: 9. CDR3 region: CASSLGRGVRSTGELFF. In nucleotides, the CDR3 is TGTGCCAGCAGCTTAGGACGGGGGGTCAGGAGCACCGGGGAGCTGTTTTTT. The whole variable domain, filled in from reference TRBV7-9 and TRBJ2-2, reads DTGVSQNPRHKITKRGQNVTFRCDPISEHNRLYWYRQTLGQGPEFLTYFQNEAQLEKSRLLSDRFSAERPKGSFSTLEIQRTEQGDSAMYLCASSLGRGVRSTGELFFGEGSRLTVL.

This clonotype was observed a handful of times. The V gene is TRBV20-1, the J gene TRBJ1-1; D ambiguous. Germline CDR1 DFQATT, CDR2 SNEGSKA (reference sequence). The CDR3 has 11 amino acids. V was clipped by 7 bases and J by 1 base, with 7 bases between them. This chain's CDR3 is CSGRENTEAFF. DNA of the CDR3: TGCAGTGGTAGGGAGAACACTGAAGCTTTCTTT.

V is TRBV7-9 and J is TRBJ2-1, with TRBD2 matching over 14 bases. The CDR3 sequence is 14 residues long. V was clipped by 4 bases and J by 12 bases; unmatched bases: 5. CDR1 is SEHNR, CDR2 FQNEAQ, per germline (reference sequence). The CDR3 reads CASSSTSGGAGQFF. CDR3 in DNA: TGTGCCAGCAGCTCGACTAGCGGGGGGGCTGGGCAGTTCTTC. Full variable domain (outside the CDR3, taken from reference TRBV7-9 and TRBJ2-1): DTGVSQNPRHKITKRGQNVTFRCDPISEHNRLYWYRQTLGQGPEFLTYFQNEAQLEKSRLLSDRFSAERPKGSFSTLEIQRTEQGDSAMYLCASSSTSGGAGQFFGPGTRLTVL.

This clonotype was counted once. This chain links TRBV5-5 with TRBJ1-4; no reliable D call. The CDR3 runs 15 residues. Germline V gene data show CDR1 as SGHKS and CDR2 as YYEKEE (reference sequence). V was clipped by 4 bases and J by 0 bases, with 10 bases between them. CDR3 residues: CASSVAAPTNEKLFF. CDR3 in DNA: TGTGCCAGCAGCGTGGCGGCCCCAACTAATGAAAAACTGTTTTTT. The variable domain in full, with the rest retrieved from reference TRBV5-5 and TRBJ1-4, is DAGVTQSPTHLIKTRGQQVTLRCSPISGHKSVSWYQQVLGQGPQFIFQYYEKEERGRGNFPDRFSARQFPNYSSELNVNALLLGDSALYLCASSVAAPTNEKLFFGSGTQLSVL.

The chain combines TRBV7-2 with TRBJ2-3; the D gene is possibly TRBD1 (6 bases). The germline V gene has CDR1 SGHTA and CDR2 FQGNSA. Trimming removed 5 bases at V and 6 bases at J, with 15 bases between. This CDR3 comprises 14 residues. The CDR3 protein is CASSLDRKGDTQYF. The CDR3 DNA reads as TGTGCCAGCAGCCTGGACAGAAAGGGGGATACGCAGTATTTT.

CDR3 residues: CASTLAGPPSSYEQYF. CDR3 bases: TGTGCCAGCACCCTAGCGGGCCCCCCCAGCTCCTACGAGCAGTACTTC. The J gene is TRBJ2-7, the V gene TRBV2, with 8 bases aligning to TRBD2. With V trimmed by 7 bases and J by 0 bases, 11 bases remained unmatched. This CDR3 is 16 amino acids long. The germline gives CDR1 SNHLY, CDR2 FYNNEI.

There are a few counts of this clonotype. The genes are TRBV18 and TRBJ2-2; D possibly corresponds to TRBD2 (5 bases). V gave up 2 bases and J gave up 0 bases, with 10 bases separating them. This CDR3 is 16 amino acids long. Per the germline V gene, CDR1 is KGHSH and CDR2 is LQKENI. The CDR3 loop is CASSPTAEANTGELFF. The CDR3 nucleotides are TGTGCCAGCTCACCAACTGCGGAGGCGAACACCGGGGAGCTGTTTTTT.

In its sample, this clonotype was seen a few times. The chain carries TRBV9 and TRBJ2-5; 14 bases map to TRBD2. The CDR3 extends over 18 amino acids. Germline V gene lookup returns CDR1 SGDLS and CDR2 YYNGEE. V lost 4 bases to trimming and J lost 1 base; unmatched junction nucleotides: 9. The CDR3 DNA reads as TGTGCCAGCAGCCCACGGACTAGCGGGGGGACTCTCCAAGAGACCCAGTACTTC. Protein product: CASSPRTSGGTLQETQYF.

The chain carries TRBV27 and TRBJ1-3, with D possibly matching TRBD1 (5 bases). Trimming left V 4 bases short and J 2 bases short, with 15 bases between. This CDR3 region has 16 residues. CDR1 and CDR2 (germline): MNHEY, SMNVEV (reference sequence). This CDR3 is CASSSGPGVPGNTIYF. The DNA for the CDR3 is TGTGCCAGCAGTTCCGGTCCGGGGGTCCCTGGAAACACCATATATTTT.

The chain uses TRBV9 and TRBJ2-2, with TRBD2 as a possible D gene (5 bases). The CDR3 has 16 amino acids. Trimming cost V 4 bases and J 5 bases, with 18 bases left between them. Germline CDR1 SGDLS, CDR2 YYNGEE. Written as DNA, the CDR3 is TGTGCCAGCAGCCCCGTCGACTACTCCGGAACCGGGGAGCTGTTTTTT. Encoded protein: CASSPVDYSGTGELFF.